This T cell receptor beta chain derives from a study of CD8+CD57+ T cells in acquired aplastic anemia. On the study more broadly: The average for DNA from sorted CD4+ and CD8+ cells was 3 to 3.5 ug.

There are a few counts of this clonotype. Its antigen is as yet unknown. Profiling that covered TCR beta VDJ and CDR3 relied on genomic DNA as its template. MiXCR was run by TCRdb on the reads, yielding one entry per CDR3 protein. The table records about 180,000 distinct CDR3 sequences, around 50% of them present only once. Points from the study as a whole: No significant difference in CD8+ Simpson's diversity was found between patients and controls.

It was patients with CD8+CD57+ cell expansion by flow cytometry who were chosen for sequencing. Diagnosis of severe acquired aplastic anemia applied to all patients. Patients were untreated when blood was sampled. V shed 0 bases and J shed 7 bases, with 9 bases lying between them. CDR3 size: 14 residues. Germline CDR1 is WNHNN and CDR2 is SYGVQD (reference sequence). Sequenced: sorted CD4+, CD8+, or CD8+CD57+ T cells (not recorded which) from PBMCs. V usage is TRBV10-1 and J usage is TRBJ2-2; D call uncertain. This sequence was found in a human donor with aplastic anemia. The CDR3 DNA is TGCGCCAGCAGTGAGTCGGTCCTAGGCGGGGAGCTGTTTTTT. Protein sequence: CASSESVLGGELFF.